This TCR beta chain was sequenced in a study of T cells after yellow fever vaccination. Across the study: Preparation of the low-cell-number fractions used SMART-Seq v4 Ultra Low Input. General study points: Among primary-vaccination clones, most reappeared after the booster, at roughly 96% for CD4 and 88% for CD8. The presence of abundant clonotypes contaminating from the bulk population was possible in FACS-sorted repertoires.

This CDR3 region has 15 residues. The V gene lost 4 bases and the J gene lost 4 bases, with 16 bases spanning the gap. CDR1 MNHEY and CDR2 SVGAGI come from the germline V gene. This clonotype has only a few counts. The antigen is unknown. Template-switching 5'RACE yielded the TCR cDNA; a universal primer site and UMIs were added in the process. Each CDR3 protein gets one entry after TCRdb re-called the 5' RACE reads with MiXCR. The table lists roughly 310,000 distinct CDR3 sequences, roughly 4% of them singletons. The clonotype was recovered from a man aged 18 to 29 who received the YFV17D yellow fever vaccine. V is TRBV6-5 and J is TRBJ1-1; D uncertain. Sequenced material: PBMCs, taken on the day of the yellow fever booster vaccination. Written as DNA, the CDR3 is TGTGCCAGCAGTTCCCGGGGTGGGAGCGGCACTGAAGCTTTCTTT. This codes for CASSSRGGSGTEAFF.